This T cell receptor beta chain is drawn from a study of blood T cell repertoires in COVID-19. About the study: The samples span acute and convalescent COVID-19 from the United States, Italy and Spain. In each case, the material was cDNA or gDNA derived from T cells, B-cell-depleted T cells, or PBMCs.

This table comes from immunoSEQ multiplex PCR, and its TCRdb copy is limited to in-frame clones, with some not included. Of approximately 220,000 clones in the sample, around 83% are singletons; the top ten hold 7% to 10%. This CDR3 is 15 amino acids long. V lost 1 base to trimming and J lost 5 bases, with 13 bases between them. Germline values: CDR1 KGHDR, CDR2 SFDVKD. The chain is built from TRBV24-1 and TRBJ2-5, with a possible D match to TRBD1 (5 bases). The sequencing sample was made of peripheral blood. This TCR was sampled from a woman between 45 and 65 years old with acute or convalescent COVID-19. The CDR3 spells CATSDFGLAGETQYF. CDR3 coding DNA: TGTGCCACCAGTGATTTTGGTTTGGCAGGGGAGACCCAGTACTTC.